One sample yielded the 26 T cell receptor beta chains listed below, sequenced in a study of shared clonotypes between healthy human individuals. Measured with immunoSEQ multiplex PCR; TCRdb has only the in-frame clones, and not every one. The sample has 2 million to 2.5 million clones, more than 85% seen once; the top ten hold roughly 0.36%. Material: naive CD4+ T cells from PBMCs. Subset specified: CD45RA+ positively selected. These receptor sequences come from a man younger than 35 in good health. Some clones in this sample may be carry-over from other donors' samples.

CDR3 region: CASGTIGTDTQYF. CDR3 DNA: TGTGCCAGCGGGACCATCGGCACAGATACGCAGTATTTT. The V gene is TRBV7-2, the J gene TRBJ2-3, with D perhaps being TRBD1 or TRBD2 (5 bases each). This CDR3 has 13 amino acids. Germline CDR1 and CDR2: SGHTA and FQGNSA. Trimming took 8 bases from V and 1 from J, leaving 10 bases between them. Supplemented by reference TRBV7-2 and TRBJ2-3, the full variable domain reads GAGVSQSPSNKVTEKGKDVELRCDPISGHTALYWYRQSLGQGLEFLIYFQGNSAPDKSGLPSDRFSAERTGGSVSTLTIQRTQQEDSAVYLCASGTIGTDTQYFGPGTRLTVL.

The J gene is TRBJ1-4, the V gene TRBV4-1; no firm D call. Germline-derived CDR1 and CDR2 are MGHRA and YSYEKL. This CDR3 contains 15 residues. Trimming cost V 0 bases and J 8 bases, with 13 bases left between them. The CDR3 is CASSQDRRPGEKLFF. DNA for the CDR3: TGCGCCAGCAGCCAAGATAGGCGGCCTGGGGAAAAACTGTTTTTT.

The CDR3 here is CASSASPGQGFGTGQPQHF. Here the CDR3 DNA reads TGTGCCAGCAGCGCCTCCCCGGGACAGGGGTTCGGTACTGGGCAGCCCCAGCATTTT. The rearrangement joins TRBV7-9 to TRBJ1-5; 10 positions match TRBD1. The J segment lost 7 bases and the V segment lost 5 bases, leaving 20 bases of the junction unmatched. Per the germline V gene, CDR1 is SEHNR and CDR2 is FQNEAQ (reference sequence). The CDR3 has 19 residues.

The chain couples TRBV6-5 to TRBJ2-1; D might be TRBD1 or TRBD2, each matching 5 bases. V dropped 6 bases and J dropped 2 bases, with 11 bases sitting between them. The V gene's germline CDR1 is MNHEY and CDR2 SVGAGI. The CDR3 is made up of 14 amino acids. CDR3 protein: CASSQGPAYNEQFF. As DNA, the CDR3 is TGTGCCAGCAGCCAGGGACCGGCCTACAATGAGCAGTTCTTC.

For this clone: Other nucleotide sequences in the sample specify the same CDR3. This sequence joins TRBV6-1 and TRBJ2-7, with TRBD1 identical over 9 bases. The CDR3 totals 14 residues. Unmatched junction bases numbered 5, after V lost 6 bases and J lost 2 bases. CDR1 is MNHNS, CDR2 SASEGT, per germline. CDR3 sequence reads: CASRAGTGTYEQYF. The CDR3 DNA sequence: TGTGCCAGCAGGGCGGGGACAGGGACCTACGAGCAGTACTTC.

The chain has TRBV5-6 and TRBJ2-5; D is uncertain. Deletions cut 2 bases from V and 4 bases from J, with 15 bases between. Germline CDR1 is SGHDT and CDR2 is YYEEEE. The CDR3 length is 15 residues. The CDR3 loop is CASSFGRQIVETQYF. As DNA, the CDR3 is TGTGCCAGCAGCTTCGGAAGGCAGATCGTAGAGACCCAGTACTTC.

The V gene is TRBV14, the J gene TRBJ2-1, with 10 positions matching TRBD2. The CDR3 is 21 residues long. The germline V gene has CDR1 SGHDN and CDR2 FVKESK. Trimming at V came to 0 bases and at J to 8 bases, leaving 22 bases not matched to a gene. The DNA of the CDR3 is TGTGCCAGCAGCCAAGATAGGCCAGCGGGAGGGCACCCCCGTCGCGTCCATGAGCAGTTCTTC. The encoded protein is CASSQDRPAGGHPRRVHEQFF.

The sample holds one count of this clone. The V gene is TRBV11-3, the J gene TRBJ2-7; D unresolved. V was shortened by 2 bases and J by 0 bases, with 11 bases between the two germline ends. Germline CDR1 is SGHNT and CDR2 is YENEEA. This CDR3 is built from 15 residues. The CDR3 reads CASSLNVGTSYEQYF. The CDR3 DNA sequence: TGTGCCAGCAGCTTAAATGTAGGAACCTCCTACGAGCAGTACTTC.

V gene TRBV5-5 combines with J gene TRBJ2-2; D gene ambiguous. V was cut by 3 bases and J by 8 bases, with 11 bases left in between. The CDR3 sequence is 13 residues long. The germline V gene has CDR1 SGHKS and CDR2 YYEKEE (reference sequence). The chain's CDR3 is CASSSYPPGELFF. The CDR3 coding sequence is TGTGCCAGCAGCTCGTACCCACCTGGGGAGCTGTTTTTT.

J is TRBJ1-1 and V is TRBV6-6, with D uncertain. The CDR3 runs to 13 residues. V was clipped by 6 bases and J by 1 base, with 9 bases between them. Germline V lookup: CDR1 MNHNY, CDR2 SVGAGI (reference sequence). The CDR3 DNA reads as TGTGCCAGCAGACACCAGTGGAACACTGAAGCTTTCTTT. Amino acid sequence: CASRHQWNTEAFF.

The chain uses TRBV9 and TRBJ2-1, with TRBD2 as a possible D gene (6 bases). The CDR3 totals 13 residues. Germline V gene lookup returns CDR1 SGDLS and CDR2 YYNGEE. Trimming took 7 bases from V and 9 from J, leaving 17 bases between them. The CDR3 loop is CASRLGGAPEQFF. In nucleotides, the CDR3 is TGTGCCAGCCGGCTGGGGGGAGCCCCTGAGCAGTTCTTC.

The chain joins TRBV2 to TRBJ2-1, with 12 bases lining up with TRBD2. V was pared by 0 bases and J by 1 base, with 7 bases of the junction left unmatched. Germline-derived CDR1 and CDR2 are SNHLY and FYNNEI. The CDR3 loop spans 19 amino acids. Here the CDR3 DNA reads TGTGCCAGCAGTGAAGCGGGACTAGCGGGTTTCAGGTCCTACAATGAGCAGTTCTTC. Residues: CASSEAGLAGFRSYNEQFF.

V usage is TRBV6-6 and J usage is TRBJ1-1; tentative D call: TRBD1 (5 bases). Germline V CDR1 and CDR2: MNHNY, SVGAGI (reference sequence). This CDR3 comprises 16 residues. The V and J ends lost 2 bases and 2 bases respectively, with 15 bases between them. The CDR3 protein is CASSYPEGRKNTEAFF. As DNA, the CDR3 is TGTGCCAGCAGTTACCCGGAGGGACGGAAAAACACTGAAGCTTTCTTT.

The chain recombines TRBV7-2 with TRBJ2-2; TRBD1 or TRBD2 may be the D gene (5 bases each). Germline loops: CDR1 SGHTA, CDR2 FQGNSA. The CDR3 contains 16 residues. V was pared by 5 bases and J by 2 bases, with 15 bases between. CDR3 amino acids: CASSTRRTSNTGELFF. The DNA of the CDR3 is TGTGCCAGCAGCACCCGGAGGACATCCAACACCGGGGAGCTGTTTTTT.

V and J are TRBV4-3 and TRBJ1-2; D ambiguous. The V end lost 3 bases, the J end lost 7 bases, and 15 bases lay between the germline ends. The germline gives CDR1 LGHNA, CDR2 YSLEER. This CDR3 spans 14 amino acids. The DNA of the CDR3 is TGCGCCAGCAGCCAGCAGGAGACGGTGGGTGGCTACACCTTC. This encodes CASSQQETVGGYTF.

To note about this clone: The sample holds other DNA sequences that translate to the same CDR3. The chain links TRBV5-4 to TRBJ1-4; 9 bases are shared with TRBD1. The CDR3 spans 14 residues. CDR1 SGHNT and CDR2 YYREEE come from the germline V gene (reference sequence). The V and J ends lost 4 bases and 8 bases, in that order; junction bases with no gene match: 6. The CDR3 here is CASSQGQGREKLFF. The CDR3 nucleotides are TGTGCCAGCAGCCAGGGACAGGGTCGGGAAAAACTGTTTTTT.

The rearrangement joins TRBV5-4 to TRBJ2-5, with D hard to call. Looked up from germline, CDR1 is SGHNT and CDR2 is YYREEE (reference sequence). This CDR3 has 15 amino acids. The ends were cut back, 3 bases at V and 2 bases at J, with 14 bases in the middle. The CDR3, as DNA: TGTGCCAGCAGCTCCCAAGGGCTGGGGCAAGAGACCCAGTACTTC. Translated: CASSSQGLGQETQYF. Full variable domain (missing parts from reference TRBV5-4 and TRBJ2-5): ETGVTQSPTHLIKTRGQQVTLRCSSQSGHNTVSWYQQALGQGPQFIFQYYREEENGRGNFPPRFSGLQFPNYSSELNVNALELDDSALYLCASSSQGLGQETQYFGPGTRLLVL.

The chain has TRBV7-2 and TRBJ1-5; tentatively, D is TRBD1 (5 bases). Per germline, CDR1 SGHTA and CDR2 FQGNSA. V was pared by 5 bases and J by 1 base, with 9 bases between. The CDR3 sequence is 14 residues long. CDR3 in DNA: TGTGCCAGCAGCCAAGAGGGGAGCAATCAGCCCCAGCATTTT. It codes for CASSQEGSNQPQHF.

The CDR3 region has the DNA TGTGCCAGCAGCTTAGATCACAGGGGGCGAGCTTTCTTT. Its translation: CASSLDHRGRAFF. This chain connects TRBV7-9 to TRBJ1-1, with 9 positions matching TRBD1. The V and J ends lost 1 base and 10 bases, in that order; junction bases with no gene match: 4. Germline V gene data show CDR1 as SEHNR and CDR2 as FQNEAQ (reference sequence). The CDR3 runs to 13 residues.

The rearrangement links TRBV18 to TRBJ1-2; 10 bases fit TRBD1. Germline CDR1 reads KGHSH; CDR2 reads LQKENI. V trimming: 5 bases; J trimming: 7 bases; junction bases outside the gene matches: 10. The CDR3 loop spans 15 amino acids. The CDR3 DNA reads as TGTGCCAGCTCAAAAGGGACAGGGGATGCAGGTGGCTACACCTTC. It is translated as CASSKGTGDAGGYTF.

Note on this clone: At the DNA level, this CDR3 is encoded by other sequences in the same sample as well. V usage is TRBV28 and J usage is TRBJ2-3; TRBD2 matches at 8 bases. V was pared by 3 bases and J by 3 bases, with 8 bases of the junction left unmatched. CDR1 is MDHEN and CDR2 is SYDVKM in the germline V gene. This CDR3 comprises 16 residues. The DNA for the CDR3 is TGTGCCAGCAGTTTGGCTCCCTCGGGGGGGACAGATACGCAGTATTTT. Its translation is CASSLAPSGGTDTQYF. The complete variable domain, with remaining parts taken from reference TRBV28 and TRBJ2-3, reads DVKVTQSSRYLVKRTGEKVFLECVQDMDHENMFWYRQDPGLGLRLIYFSYDVKMKEKGDIPEGYSVSREKKERFSLILESASTNQTSMYLCASSLAPSGGTDTQYFGPGTRLTVL.

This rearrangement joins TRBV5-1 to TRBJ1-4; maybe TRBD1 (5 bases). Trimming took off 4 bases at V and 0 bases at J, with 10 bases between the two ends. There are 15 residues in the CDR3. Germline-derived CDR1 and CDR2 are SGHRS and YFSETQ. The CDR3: CASSVGAATNEKLFF. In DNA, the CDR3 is TGCGCCAGCAGCGTAGGGGCTGCAACTAATGAAAAACTGTTTTTT.

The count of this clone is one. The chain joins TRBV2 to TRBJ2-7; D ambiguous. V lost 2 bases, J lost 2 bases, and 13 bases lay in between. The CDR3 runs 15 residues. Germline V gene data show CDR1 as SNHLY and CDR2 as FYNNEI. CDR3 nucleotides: TGTGCCAGCAGTGAATTGGCGTACGCTGCCTACGAGCAGTACTTC. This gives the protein CASSELAYAAYEQYF.

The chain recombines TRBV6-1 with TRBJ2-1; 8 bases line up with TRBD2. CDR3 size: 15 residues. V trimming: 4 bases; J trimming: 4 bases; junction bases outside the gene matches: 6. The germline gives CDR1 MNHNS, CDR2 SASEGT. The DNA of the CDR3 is TGTGCCAGCAGTGTGGTGACTAGCGTTTACAATGAGCAGTTCTTC. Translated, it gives CASSVVTSVYNEQFF.

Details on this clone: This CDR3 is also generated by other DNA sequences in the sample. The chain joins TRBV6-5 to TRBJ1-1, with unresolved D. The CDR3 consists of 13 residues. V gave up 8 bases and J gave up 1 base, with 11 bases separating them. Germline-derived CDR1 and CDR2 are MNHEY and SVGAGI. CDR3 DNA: TGTGCCAGCCGCCGGACGGCGAACACTGAAGCTTTCTTT. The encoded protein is CASRRTANTEAFF.

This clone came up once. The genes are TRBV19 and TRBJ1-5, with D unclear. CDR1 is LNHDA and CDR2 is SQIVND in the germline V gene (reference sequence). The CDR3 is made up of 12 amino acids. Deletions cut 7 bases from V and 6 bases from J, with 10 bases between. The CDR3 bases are TGTGCCAGTAACCGGGGTTTTCAGCCCCAGCATTTT. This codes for CASNRGFQPQHF.